The 30 T cell receptor beta chains below come from one sample, sequenced in a study of cytomegalovirus exposure and HLA in healthy donors. The protocol was immunoSEQ multiplex PCR, while the TCRdb copy is restricted to in-frame clones and leaves out a portion. The profile shows 150,000 to 200,000 clones, around four fifths of them singletons. The sequencing input was PBMCs. The receptors stem from a man younger than 30 in good health and CMV-seropositive.

J is TRBJ2-7 and V is TRBV30; TRBD2 matches 7 bases. J gave up 3 bases and V 0 bases, and 8 bases lay outside the gene matches. The length of the CDR3 is 15 residues. Per the germline V gene, CDR1 is GTSNPN and CDR2 is SVGIG (reference sequence). DNA for the CDR3: TGTGCCTGGAGTGTTGGGCTAGCGGTTATCTACGAGCAGTACTTC. Its translation is CAWSVGLAVIYEQYF.

About this clone: Different DNA sequences within this sample yield the same CDR3. The V call is TRBV7-7, the J call TRBJ2-7; perhaps TRBD1 as D (6 bases). The CDR3 is 14 residues long. Germline CDR1 and CDR2: SSHAT and FNYEAQ (reference sequence). V was pared by 5 bases and J by 0 bases, with 11 bases between. CDR3 sequence reads: CASSPTDSSYEQYF. Written as DNA, the CDR3 is TGTGCCAGCAGCCCCACGGACAGCTCCTACGAGCAGTACTTC.

V usage is TRBV9 and J usage is TRBJ2-1; TRBD2 aligns across 8 bases. CDR3 size: 15 residues. After removal of 2 bases from V and 9 bases from J, the junction contained 10 bases not matched to a gene. Germline V gene data show CDR1 as SGDLS and CDR2 as YYNGEE. The CDR3 sequence is CASSVELAESGEQFF. In DNA form, the CDR3 reads TGTGCCAGCAGCGTGGAACTAGCGGAGTCCGGTGAGCAGTTCTTC.

This clone appeared once. The V and J genes are TRBV30 and TRBJ2-1; 16 bases agree with TRBD2. With V trimmed by 3 bases and J by 9 bases, 8 bases remained unmatched. The CDR3 runs 16 residues. Germline assignment: CDR1 GTSNPN and CDR2 SVGIG (reference sequence). CDR3 sequence reads: CAWRAGTSGREGEQFF. The CDR3 DNA is TGTGCCTGGAGGGCCGGGACTAGCGGGAGGGAAGGTGAGCAGTTCTTC.

Here the CDR3 reads CSVVGLAGGGSYNEQFF. As DNA, the CDR3 is TGCAGCGTTGTGGGACTAGCGGGAGGGGGGTCCTACAATGAGCAGTTCTTC. This chain joins TRBV29-1 and TRBJ2-1; the match to TRBD2 covers 16 bases. Per the germline V gene, CDR1 is SQVTM and CDR2 is ANQGSEA. The CDR3 is 17 residues long. V gave up 4 bases and J gave up 1 base; unmatched junction bases: 4.

This clone appeared a few times. This chain joins TRBV7-9 and TRBJ2-1, with 13 bases fitting TRBD2. The CDR3 runs 15 residues. Germline-derived CDR1 and CDR2 are SEHNR and FQNEAQ (reference sequence). The J segment lost 8 bases and the V segment lost 3 bases, leaving 4 bases of the junction unmatched. The DNA for the CDR3 is TGTGCCAGCAGCTTCCGGACTAGCGGGAGTGATGAGCAGTTCTTC. Its translation is CASSFRTSGSDEQFF.

The sample holds a few counts of this clone. Different DNA sequences within this sample yield the same CDR3. This chain connects TRBV29-1 to TRBJ1-2; 8 bases align to TRBD1. V dropped 5 bases and J dropped 3; count of bases not matched to a gene: 2. The CDR3 totals 12 residues. Germline V gives CDR1 SQVTM, CDR2 ANQGSEA. CDR3 nucleotide sequence: TGCAGCGTTTTGACAGGGGACTATGGCTACACCTTC. As protein: CSVLTGDYGYTF.

The V call is TRBV28, the J call TRBJ1-3, with a possible D match to TRBD1 (6 bases). Trimming took 2 bases from V and 2 from J, leaving 16 bases between them. The CDR3 covers 17 residues. CDR1 is MDHEN and CDR2 is SYDVKM in the germline V gene. CDR3 DNA sequence: TGTGCCAGCAGTTTACCCCTCCTACAGGGAGCTGGAAACACCATATATTTT. Protein: CASSLPLLQGAGNTIYF.

The V call is TRBV28, the J call TRBJ2-7; D is perhaps TRBD2 (6 bases). Trimming shortened V by 7 bases and J by 3 bases, and 19 bases separated the two germline ends. Germline CDR1 reads MDHEN; CDR2 reads SYDVKM. The CDR3 runs to 15 residues. CDR3 sequence reads: CASKQGTPEYYEQYF. The CDR3 DNA is TGTGCCAGCAAGCAAGGGACTCCGGAATACTACGAGCAGTACTTC.

The genes are TRBV27 and TRBJ2-7, with D maybe TRBD1 (5 bases). Germline V gives CDR1 MNHEY, CDR2 SMNVEV (reference sequence). The CDR3 has 13 residues. Trimming took 4 bases from V and 3 from J, leaving 10 bases between them. The DNA for the CDR3 is TGTGCCAGCAGTTATTTTCAGGGCTACGAGCAGTACTTC. The encoded protein is CASSYFQGYEQYF.

The CDR3 protein is CASSFPDAVQGTQYF. For the CDR3, the DNA is TGTGCCAGCAGTTTTCCCGACGCGGTCCAAGGAACCCAGTACTTC. The chain joins TRBV28 to TRBJ2-5; D gene unclear. The V end was cut by 3 bases, the J end by 8 bases, with 19 bases between. This CDR3 is built from 15 residues. Germline V gene data show CDR1 as MDHEN and CDR2 as SYDVKM.

The CDR3 loop is CASREAGKDTGELFF. CDR3 in DNA: TGTGCCAGTAGGGAAGCGGGAAAGGACACCGGGGAGCTGTTTTTT. The gene calls are TRBV19 and TRBJ2-2; 7 bases agree with TRBD2. This CDR3 comprises 15 residues. CDR1 is LNHDA and CDR2 is SQIVND in the germline V gene (reference sequence). The trim removed 6 bases at V and 3 bases at J, leaving 7 bases unmatched.

V gene TRBV4-3 combines with J gene TRBJ2-6; the match to TRBD1 covers 11 bases. The CDR3 spans 18 residues. The V and J ends lost 0 bases and 4 bases, in that order; junction bases with no gene match: 5. Germline assignment: CDR1 LGHNA and CDR2 YSLEER. This CDR3 reads CASSQDRTGGAGANVLTF. The CDR3 nucleotides read TGCGCCAGCAGCCAAGATAGGACAGGGGGCGCGGGGGCCAACGTCCTGACTTTC.

This chain joins TRBV9 and TRBJ2-3, with D maybe TRBD2 (6 bases). This CDR3 is 14 amino acids long. Trimming cost V 4 bases and J 1 base, with 10 bases left between them. Germline assignment: CDR1 SGDLS and CDR2 YYNGEE. The CDR3 DNA reads TGTGCCAGCAGCCCCGGGGGAGGCACAGATACGCAGTATTTT. Translated, it gives CASSPGGGTDTQYF.

This chain joins TRBV30 and TRBJ2-3; weak D call: TRBD2 (7 bases). CDR3 length: 14 amino acids. V was cut by 5 bases and J by 2 bases, with 14 bases left in between. Germline V gene data show CDR1 as GTSNPN and CDR2 as SVGIG (reference sequence). CDR3 sequence: CAWLWGGHTDTQYF. The DNA of the CDR3 is TGTGCCTGGCTTTGGGGGGGACACACAGATACGCAGTATTTT. The complete variable domain, with remaining parts taken from reference TRBV30 and TRBJ2-3, reads SQTIHQWPATLVQPVGSPLSLECTVEGTSNPNLYWYRQAAGRGLQLLFYSVGIGQISSEVPQNLSASRPQDRQFILSSKKLLLSDSGFYLCAWLWGGHTDTQYFGPGTRLTVL.

The J gene is TRBJ2-7, the V gene TRBV5-1, with TRBD2 matching over 8 bases. Germline lookup yields CDR1 SGHRS and CDR2 YFSETQ. J was trimmed by 5 bases and V by 4 bases; bases with no gene match: 8. CDR3 length: 14 amino acids. CDR3 bases: TGCGCCAGCAGCCGCAGCGGGAGCCTAAACGAGCAGTACTTC. This translates into CASSRSGSLNEQYF.

This clone appeared a few times. The chain couples TRBV20-1 to TRBJ1-1, with D possibly TRBD1 on 6 matching bases. Trimming took 5 bases from V and 7 from J, leaving 11 bases between them. The germline V gene encodes CDR1 DFQATT and CDR2 SNEGSKA (reference sequence). This CDR3 region has 11 residues. This CDR3 reads CSAPKQGEAFF. The CDR3 nucleotides are TGCAGTGCTCCTAAACAGGGTGAAGCTTTCTTT.

This chain links TRBV5-1 with TRBJ2-5; 8 bases are shared with TRBD2. Germline V lookup: CDR1 SGHRS, CDR2 YFSETQ. The CDR3 loop spans 14 amino acids. The junction had 6 bases not matched to a gene; V was cut back by 4 bases and J by 4 bases. The CDR3 reads CASSPGGVRETQYF. The CDR3 nucleotides read TGCGCCAGCAGCCCCGGGGGGGTACGAGAGACCCAGTACTTC. Full variable domain (remainder filled in from reference TRBV5-1 and TRBJ2-5): KAGVTQTPRYLIKTRGQQVTLSCSPISGHRSVSWYQQTPGQGLQFLFEYFSETQRNKGNFPGRFSGRQFSNSRSEMNVSTLELGDSALYLCASSPGGVRETQYFGPGTRLLVL.

To note about this clone: Other DNA sequences in this specimen translate into the identical CDR3. The chain uses TRBV27 and TRBJ2-7, with 13 positions matching TRBD2. The germline V gene has CDR1 MNHEY and CDR2 SMNVEV (reference sequence). J lost 2 bases, V lost 8 bases, and 0 bases had no gene match. The CDR3 has 13 amino acids. The CDR3 nucleotides read TGTGCCAGCGGACTAGCGGGAGCCTACGAGCAGTACTTC. Protein sequence: CASGLAGAYEQYF.

V is TRBV19 and J is TRBJ1-5; the D is unclear. V gave up 6 bases and J gave up 4 bases, with 13 bases separating them. The CDR3 is 14 amino acids. Per the germline V gene, CDR1 is LNHDA and CDR2 is SQIVND (reference sequence). The CDR3, as DNA: TGTGCCAGTAGATCGATCCGAGGGAATCAGCCCCAGCATTTT. This codes for CASRSIRGNQPQHF. Together with reference TRBV19 and TRBJ1-5, the CDR3 gives the full variable domain: DGGITQSPKYLFRKEGQNVTLSCEQNLNHDAMYWYRQDPGQGLRLIYYSQIVNDFQKGDIAEGYSVSREKKESFPLTVTSAQKNPTAFYLCASRSIRGNQPQHFGDGTRLSIL.

V usage is TRBV5-4 and J usage is TRBJ1-2; D uncertain. Germline V gene sequence: CDR1 SGHNT, CDR2 YYREEE (reference sequence). Trimming took off 4 bases at V and 8 bases at J, with 21 bases between the two ends. The length of the CDR3 is 15 residues. The CDR3 sequence: CASSPPGRETGGYTF. The CDR3 DNA reads as TGTGCCAGCAGCCCCCCGGGCAGAGAGACGGGAGGCTACACCTTC.

V gene TRBV5-6 combines with J gene TRBJ1-2; no firm D call. In germline, CDR1 is SGHDT, CDR2 YYEEEE. There are 16 residues in the CDR3. The ends were cut back, 4 bases at V and 4 bases at J, with 20 bases in the middle. CDR3 sequence (DNA): TGTGCCAGCAGCGCTCCTGGGGAGGGTAAGGGCTATGGCTACACCTTC. Translation gives CASSAPGEGKGYGYTF.

The chain uses TRBV7-2 and TRBJ2-1, with 11 bases identical to TRBD2. CDR1 is SGHTA, CDR2 FQGNSA, per germline. V was clipped by 1 base and J by 4 bases; unmatched bases: 3. The CDR3 has 16 residues. CDR3 region: CASSLVGTSGYNEQFF. CDR3 nucleotides: TGTGCCAGCAGCTTAGTTGGGACTAGCGGTTACAATGAGCAGTTCTTC.

V usage is TRBV7-9 and J usage is TRBJ2-2; 9 bases are shared with TRBD2. Germline assignment: CDR1 SEHNR and CDR2 FQNEAQ (reference sequence). The CDR3 is 17 residues long. After removal of 5 bases from V and 5 bases from J, the junction contained 12 bases not matched to a gene. CDR3 DNA: TGTGCCAGCAGCCATCCTCTGCGGGAGGGCCCAACCGGGGAGCTGTTTTTT. The encoded protein is CASSHPLREGPTGELFF.

J is TRBJ2-7 and V is TRBV5-1, with a tentative D call TRBD2 (6 bases). The V end lost 6 bases, the J end lost 3 bases, and 13 bases lay between the germline ends. This CDR3 is 13 amino acids long. Germline loops: CDR1 SGHRS, CDR2 YFSETQ. The CDR3 loop is CASMGQGGYEQYF. The CDR3 DNA reads TGCGCCAGCATGGGGCAGGGAGGCTACGAGCAGTACTTC.

The genes are TRBV30 and TRBJ2-7; 8 nucleotides agree with TRBD1. Germline lookup yields CDR1 GTSNPN and CDR2 SVGIG (reference sequence). With V trimmed by 5 bases and J by 4 bases, 7 bases remained unmatched. The CDR3 contains 13 residues. In DNA form, the CDR3 reads TGTGCCTGGGCGCGGGACAGGACTTACGAGCAGTACTTC. Residues: CAWARDRTYEQYF.

The CDR3 is CASSPEEGPYEQYF. The DNA for the CDR3 is TGTGCCAGCAGCCCTGAGGAGGGCCCCTACGAGCAGTACTTC. The J gene is TRBJ2-7, the V gene TRBV4-2, with D tentatively TRBD2 (6 bases). This CDR3 region has 14 residues. Per the germline V gene, CDR1 is LGHNA and CDR2 is YNFKEQ. With 4 bases removed from V and 2 bases from J, the gap between germline ends came to 12 bases.

This chain joins TRBV25-1 and TRBJ2-5; the match to TRBD2 covers 11 bases. After removal of 10 bases from V and 2 bases from J, the junction contained 6 bases not matched to a gene. CDR1 is MGHDK and CDR2 is SYGVNS in the germline V gene. The CDR3 is 14 amino acids. The CDR3 sequence is CATTTSGGQETQYF. CDR3 coding DNA: TGTGCCACCACAACTAGCGGGGGACAAGAGACCCAGTACTTC.

This chain joins TRBV2 and TRBJ2-2; 7 positions agree with TRBD1. The V segment lost 5 bases and the J segment 6 bases; nucleotides outside the gene matches: 9. Germline assignment: CDR1 SNHLY and CDR2 FYNNEI. The CDR3 loop spans 15 amino acids. In DNA, the CDR3 is TGTGCCAGCAGTAACAACAGGGGTTCGGCCGGGGAGCTGTTTTTT. This codes for CASSNNRGSAGELFF.

This chain uses TRBV19 with TRBJ1-5, with TRBD1 matching over 7 bases. J gave up 3 bases and V 4 bases, and 12 bases lay outside the gene matches. The CDR3 runs to 17 residues. CDR1 LNHDA and CDR2 SQIVND come from the germline V gene (reference sequence). CDR3 loop: CASSKTGLGRDNQPQHF. As DNA, the CDR3 is TGTGCCAGTAGTAAGACAGGGCTTGGAAGAGACAATCAGCCCCAGCATTTT.